Listed below are T cell receptor beta chains from one sample, sequenced in a study of blood T cells in healthy people across ages. TCRdb reanalysed the 5' RACE reads using MiXCR and keeps one entry per CDR3 protein. Of 750,000 to 850,000 distinct CDR3 sequences in the sample, 20% to 25% were seen once. The same data also contributed to another study, on T cells of mothers and their children.

The material sequenced was blood. The receptors here all came from a boy younger than 18 in good health. Both conserved end residues are part of each CDR3. A D gene is named only where the DNA matches it firmly. Some rows mark clone size as missing; the rest say once, few, many or name a class of expanded clone.

v_call	j_call	clone_size	d_call	cdr3_aa	cdr3_nt
TRBV20-1	TRBJ2-2	-	-	CSVFTGTGELFF	TGCAGTGTGTTCACGGGCACCGGGGAGCTGTTTTTT
TRBV27	TRBJ2-3	-	-	CASRSAGTTDTQYF	TGTGCCAGCAGATCCGCTGGGACCACAGATACGCAGTATTTT
TRBV29-1	TRBJ1-4	-	-	CSVGDGPTNEKLFF	TGCAGCGTTGGGGACGGTCCAACTAATGAAAAACTGTTTTTT
TRBV9	TRBJ2-2	-	-	CASSSRMSTNTGELFF	TGTGCCAGCAGCTCGCGAATGAGTACGAACACCGGGGAGCTGTTTTTT
TRBV25-1	TRBJ2-5	-	TRBD1	CASRTPGQRETQYF	TGTGCCAGCAGAACACCGGGACAGCGAGAGACCCAGTACTTC
TRBV2	TRBJ2-7	few	-	CASSEGTHYEQYF	TGTGCCAGCAGTGAGGGCACCCACTACGAGCAGTACTTC
TRBV28	TRBJ2-7	-	-	CANSFFKGYEQYF	TGTGCCAACAGTTTCTTTAAGGGCTACGAGCAGTACTTC
TRBV20-1	TRBJ2-5	few	-	CSADWETFGTQYF	TGCAGTGCTGACTGGGAGACTTTTGGGACCCAGTACTTC
TRBV2	TRBJ2-7	few	-	CASTLDVPSSYEQYF	TGTGCCAGCACTCTAGACGTACCGAGCTCCTACGAGCAGTACTTC
TRBV6-5	TRBJ2-5	few	-	CASSYPGGGEETQYF	TGTGCCAGCAGTTATCCTGGAGGGGGCGAAGAGACCCAGTACTTC
TRBV29-1	TRBJ2-5	few	-	CSVEDLLAETQYF	TGCAGCGTTGAAGATTTGCTAGCTGAGACCCAGTACTTC
TRBV3-1	TRBJ2-1	-	-	CASSQGPGIHEQFF	TGTGCCAGCAGCCAAGGCCCCGGCATACATGAGCAGTTCTTC
TRBV5-5	TRBJ1-3	few	-	CASSFFSGNTIYF	TGTGCCAGCAGCTTTTTCTCTGGAAACACCATATATTTT
TRBV5-1	TRBJ2-6	-	TRBD1	CASSNRDRGSGANVLTF	TGCGCCAGCAGCAACCGGGACAGGGGCTCTGGGGCCAACGTCCTGACTTTC
TRBV7-9	TRBJ2-5	-	TRBD1	CASSSPDRGGTQYF	TGTGCCAGCAGCAGTCCGGACAGGGGAGGGACCCAGTACTTC
TRBV7-9	TRBJ1-1	few	-	CASSLAPAVEAFF	TGTGCCAGCAGCTTAGCCCCGGCGGTTGAAGCTTTCTTT
TRBV5-1	TRBJ1-2	few	-	CASTVEIGAAGGYTF	TGCGCCAGCACTGTGGAGATCGGCGCGGCAGGTGGCTACACCTTC
TRBV19	TRBJ2-7	-	TRBD1	CASSMGTVEWTYEQYF	TGTGCCAGTAGTATGGGGACAGTGGAGTGGACCTACGAGCAGTACTTC
TRBV12-3/TRBV12-4	TRBJ2-2	-	-	CASSWNPNTGELFF	TGTGCCAGCAGTTGGAACCCGAACACCGGGGAGCTGTTTTTT
TRBV12-3/TRBV12-4	TRBJ2-3	few	-	CASSFRGNVARYTDTQYF	TGTGCCAGCAGTTTCAGGGGCAATGTCGCGAGATACACAGATACGCAGTATTTT
TRBV5-5	TRBJ2-1	-	TRBD1	CASSSWTGSHEQFF	TGTGCCAGCAGCTCCTGGACAGGGAGCCATGAGCAGTTCTTC
TRBV10-3	TRBJ2-5	-	TRBD2	CAISLAGIQETQYF	TGTGCCATCAGTCTAGCGGGGATCCAAGAGACCCAGTACTTC
TRBV20-1	TRBJ2-5	few	TRBD1	CSAVTGAPETQYF	TGCAGTGCTGTGACAGGGGCTCCAGAGACCCAGTACTTC
TRBV6-1	TRBJ1-1	few	-	CASSARGIPNTEAFF	TGTGCCAGCAGTGCAAGGGGGATCCCGAACACTGAAGCTTTCTTT
TRBV3-1	TRBJ2-2	-	-	CASSQDSAGATGELFF	TGTGCCAGCAGCCAAGATTCGGCGGGTGCTACCGGGGAGCTGTTTTTT
TRBV3-1	TRBJ2-5	-	TRBD2	CASSHGTSGAETQYF	TGTGCCAGCAGCCACGGGACTAGCGGGGCAGAGACCCAGTACTTC
TRBV9	TRBJ2-7	few	TRBD2	CASSVTSGAGEQYF	TGTGCCAGCAGCGTCACTAGCGGGGCGGGGGAGCAGTACTTC
TRBV7-9	TRBJ2-1	-	TRBD1	CASSSNAPVEGQYNEQFF	TGTGCCAGCAGCTCGAACGCCCCGGTAGAGGGACAGTACAATGAGCAGTTCTTC
TRBV5-1	TRBJ2-5	few	-	CASSLGAQGIETQYF	TGCGCCAGCAGCTTGGGAGCCCAGGGCATAGAGACCCAGTACTTC
TRBV9	TRBJ2-3	few	-	CASTRGGGGLSTDTQYF	TGTGCCAGCACCCGGGGAGGCGGGGGCCTTAGCACAGATACGCAGTATTTT
TRBV7-8	TRBJ2-5	few	TRBD2	CASSSGTSGGQTQYF	TGTGCCAGCAGCTCGGGGACTAGCGGCGGGCAGACCCAGTACTTC
TRBV20-1	TRBJ1-5	-	-	CSAGRGQSNQPQHF	TGCAGTGCTGGCAGGGGCCAGAGCAATCAGCCCCAGCATTTT
TRBV5-6	TRBJ2-1	-	-	CASSFPGKRNEQFF	TGTGCCAGCAGCTTTCCCGGGAAAAGGAACGAGCAGTTCTTC
TRBV28	TRBJ1-5	few	-	CASSLSQLNQPQHF	TGTGCCAGCAGTTTGTCACAGCTGAATCAGCCCCAGCATTTT
TRBV24-1	TRBJ2-1	once	-	CATSGLNSYNEQFF	TGTGCCACCAGTGGGCTGAACTCCTACAATGAGCAGTTCTTC
TRBV29-1	TRBJ1-4	-	-	CSVRREGVRDEKLFF	TGCAGCGTCAGACGGGAAGGGGTTAGGGATGAAAAACTGTTTTTT
TRBV7-9	TRBJ2-1	-	TRBD1	CASSFPLNGQGHYNEQFF	TGTGCCAGCAGCTTCCCCCTAAACGGACAGGGTCATTACAATGAGCAGTTCTTC
TRBV12-3/TRBV12-4	TRBJ2-3	-	TRBD2	CASSLGGGRVDAQYF	TGTGCCAGCAGTTTAGGCGGGGGGCGAGTAGATGCGCAGTATTTT
TRBV5-5	TRBJ2-7	few	-	CASSLVGASYEQYF	TGTGCCAGCAGCTTGGTGGGAGCATCCTACGAGCAGTACTTC
TRBV5-1	TRBJ2-1	-	-	CASSLSPQVSYNEQFF	TGCGCCAGCAGCTTGAGTCCACAGGTCTCCTACAATGAGCAGTTCTTC
TRBV4-3	TRBJ1-1	-	-	CASSQDRGLRTEAFF	TGCGCCAGCAGCCAAGATCGGGGGCTCAGGACTGAAGCTTTCTTT
TRBV12-3/TRBV12-4	TRBJ2-7	-	TRBD1	CASSNRGKNYEQYF	TGTGCCAGCAGTAACAGGGGCAAGAATTACGAGCAGTACTTC
TRBV7-2	TRBJ2-7	few	TRBD1	CASSPRQGSLYEQYF	TGTGCCAGCAGCCCTAGACAGGGTTCCCTTTACGAGCAGTACTTC
TRBV24-1	TRBJ1-3	-	-	CATSDLEVQAASSGNTIYF	TGTGCCACCAGTGATTTGGAGGTCCAGGCCGCCAGCTCTGGAAACACCATATATTTT
TRBV11-2	TRBJ1-4	few	-	CASSLDLGYEKLFF	TGTGCCAGCAGCTTAGATCTGGGTTATGAAAAACTGTTTTTT
TRBV4-1	TRBJ1-4	-	-	CASSQGGARGITNEKLFF	TGCGCCAGCAGCCAAGGGGGAGCCAGGGGAATAACTAATGAAAAACTGTTTTTT
TRBV3-1	TRBJ1-3	-	-	CASSPWQGTYSGNTIYF	TGTGCCAGCAGCCCCTGGCAGGGGACATACTCTGGAAACACCATATATTTT
TRBV29-1	TRBJ2-1	-	-	CSVEDHGGNEQFF	TGCAGCGTTGAAGACCACGGGGGCAATGAGCAGTTCTTC
TRBV4-1	TRBJ2-5	-	TRBD1	CASSHPGQGAQETQYF	TGCGCCAGCAGCCACCCAGGACAGGGGGCGCAGGAGACCCAGTACTTC
TRBV15	TRBJ2-5	-	-	CATSRDRPGARKETQYF	TGTGCCACCAGCAGAGATCGGCCGGGGGCGCGAAAGGAGACTCAGTACTTC
TRBV20-1	TRBJ2-7	-	TRBD2	CSANDLAGAYYEQYF	TGCAGTGCTAACGACTTAGCGGGGGCCTACTACGAGCAGTACTTC
TRBV29-1	TRBJ1-4	-	-	CSVGAADGLFF	TGCAGCGTTGGGGCAGCAGACGGACTGTTTTTT
TRBV10-3	TRBJ2-1	-	TRBD1	CAITRDSSYNEQFF	TGTGCCATCACCAGGGACAGCTCCTACAATGAGCAGTTCTTC
TRBV27	TRBJ1-1	few	-	CASSLLGSPEAFF	TGTGCCAGCAGTTTATTGGGTAGCCCTGAAGCTTTCTTT
TRBV20-1	TRBJ2-5	few	TRBD2	CSAFPPGLRQETQYF	TGCAGTGCTTTTCCCCCGGGACTACGGCAAGAGACCCAGTACTTC